This TCR beta chain was captured by sequencing in a study of blood T cells in healthy people across ages. Alongside a J-beta primer mix, a sample-barcoded 5' primer served in a second PCR lasting about 7 to 12 cycles. TCRdb re-called the 5' RACE reads through MiXCR, storing one row per CDR3 protein. The sample contains roughly 1 million distinct CDR3 sequences, 25% of which appear only once. Total RNA, at least 5 micrograms per sample, came from PBMCs. This CDR3 comprises 15 residues. CDR1 is SQVTM, CDR2 ANQGSEA, per germline. V lost 4 bases, J lost 7 bases, and 22 bases lay in between. This same sample was also part of a study on T cells of mothers and their children.

V usage is TRBV29-1 and J usage is TRBJ2-5; D ambiguous. This sequence originates from a girl aged 2-9 years in good health. Input material: blood. This CDR3 reads CSVALKAQDRGTQYF. The CDR3 DNA follows: TGCAGCGTTGCCCTCAAGGCCCAGGACCGAGGGACCCAGTACTTC.